This T cell receptor beta chain was sequenced for a study of blood T cell repertoires in COVID-19. Whole-study context: Acute and convalescent COVID-19 specimens originated in the United States, Italy and Spain. Sample material is recorded as cDNA or gDNA derived from T cells, B-cell-depleted T cells, or PBMCs.

Original processing notes: Estimates of nucleated cell counts were drawn from the amplification of reference gene primers. Sequenced by immunoSEQ multiplex PCR; TCRdb stores in-frame clones only, minus some. D and trimming were read from the DNA, whereas the V and J calls and clone size are those reported in that table. The sample includes 50,000 or so clones, under 90% of them seen just once. This CDR3 has 17 residues. Trimming at V came to 0 bases and at J to 3 bases, leaving 8 bases not matched to a gene. The germline V gene encodes CDR1 SGDLS and CDR2 YYNGEE. This TCR came from a man between 65 and 85 years old with acute or convalescent COVID-19. The sequenced material came from peripheral blood. This sequence joins TRBV9 and TRBJ2-3; 9 positions match TRBD2. The CDR3 region is CASSVVSSGRGTDTQYF. The CDR3 nucleotides read TGTGCCAGCAGCGTAGTTAGTAGCGGGAGAGGTACAGATACGCAGTATTTT.